This T cell receptor beta chain stems from a study of cytomegalovirus exposure and HLA in healthy donors. Germline CDR1 reads GTSNPN; CDR2 reads SVGIG (reference sequence). V lost 2 bases and J lost 2; bases outside the gene matches: 9. This CDR3 spans 16 amino acids. Everyone who donated was a healthy bone marrow donor. Remarks on this clone: Its antigen is not identified.

The study, taken as a whole, reports: Productive rates of about 87% or about 30% were seen for most TCR beta V segments in an earlier analysis. The presence/absence work took it that sequencing depth was about the same across donors. An observed cluster of highly shared sequence variants was recorded as a likely sequencing artifact.

PCR amplification relied on 60 Vbeta primers (plus 13 Jbeta primers). The repertoire was sequenced with immunoSEQ multiplex PCR; TCRdb's copy has only in-frame clones and lacks some. In the table there are fewer than 80,000 clones, approximately 71% of which are singletons. Sequencing input: PBMCs. This chain links TRBV30 with TRBJ2-4, with TRBD1 matching over 7 bases. The clonotype originates from a man aged 50 to 59 in good health and CMV-seropositive. The CDR3 region has the DNA TGTGCCTGGAGTCTTCTCAGGGGGAGCCCCAAAAACATTCAGTACTTC. Translated, it gives CAWSLLRGSPKNIQYF.